These T cell receptor beta chains were read from a single sample in a study of blood T cell repertoires in COVID-19. Here immunoSEQ multiplex PCR was the method, and the copy in TCRdb shows in-frame clones only, minus some. The sample lists approximately 310,000 clones; 89% were seen once. The sample consisted of PBMCs or T cells enriched from blood (not recorded which). The source is a man aged 55-75 years who had recovered from COVID-19. Both conserved end residues are part of each CDR3. A D gene is named only where the DNA matches it firmly. The size field is filled for only some rows; it gives once, few, many or a size class.

V gene	J gene	clone size	D gene	CDR3 DNA	CDR3 protein
TRBV2	TRBJ1-1	once	TRBD1	TGTGCCAGCTCGAACAGGGGGCCTGAAGCTTTCTTT	CASSNRGPEAFF
TRBV18	TRBJ2-7	-	TRBD2	TGTGCCAGTCGCTCCGGGACTAGCGGGAGTATCTACGAGCAGTACTTC	CASRSGTSGSIYEQYF
TRBV7-7	TRBJ1-3	few	TRBD1	TGTGCTAGCAGCTCGGGGACAGGGGTAGGAAACACCATATATTTT	CASSSGTGVGNTIYF
TRBV9	TRBJ2-1	-	TRBD2	TGTGCCAGTAATCGAATAGCGGGACTTGCAAATGAGCAGTTCTTC	CASNRIAGLANEQFF
TRBV28	TRBJ1-5	-	-	TGTGCCAGCAGTTTATTCTCCAGGGTCCAGCCCCAGCATTTT	CASSLFSRVQPQHF
TRBV24-1	TRBJ2-1	once	TRBD1	TGTGCCACCAGTGAGTTAGGACAGGGGAATCATGAGCAGTTCTTC	CATSELGQGNHEQFF
TRBV12-5	TRBJ1-1	-	TRBD1	TGTGCTAGTGGTTCACCAGGGGGTAGCGAAGCTTTCTTT	CASGSPGGSEAFF
TRBV7-2	TRBJ2-1	once	-	TGTGCCAGCAGCTCAGGGCACCTGGGCAATGAGCAGTTCTTC	CASSSGHLGNEQFF
TRBV19	TRBJ1-2	-	-	TGTGCCAGTCTGAGACAGCTACCCTATGGCTACACCTTC	CASLRQLPYGYTF
TRBV24-1	TRBJ1-4	-	TRBD1	TGTGCCACCAGTGACCCAGGGGGCCTAAATGAAAAACTGTTTTTT	CATSDPGGLNEKLFF
TRBV5-5	TRBJ2-1	-	-	TGTGCCAGCAGCTTGGGGAGTGTTACCTACAATGAGCAGTTCTTC	CASSLGSVTYNEQFF
TRBV6-6	TRBJ1-5	once	-	TGTGCCAGCAGAGAAGGACAGCTGTTCAATCAGCCCCAGCATTTT	CASREGQLFNQPQHF
TRBV7-3	TRBJ2-3	-	TRBD2	TGTGCCAGCAGCTTATACCGTCGCGGGAGGGGGAAAGATACGCAGTATTTT	CASSLYRRGRGKDTQYF
TRBV11-2	TRBJ2-3	-	TRBD2	TGTGCCAGCAGCGGACGACTAGCGGGCCCCACAGATACGCAGTATTTT	CASSGRLAGPTDTQYF
TRBV6-5	TRBJ1-6	-	TRBD1	TGTGCCAGCAGTTTCCTCGCGGAGGGACAGGGAGATTCCCTCCACTTT	CASSFLAEGQGDSLHF
TRBV28	TRBJ1-5	-	-	TGTGCCAGCAGTTTAAAGGGGCCGAGCAATCAGCCCCAGCATTTT	CASSLKGPSNQPQHF
TRBV11-2	TRBJ2-4	-	-	TGTGCCAGCAGCTTAGTCGCCCGTGGACAGATAATAGCCAAAAACATTCAGTACTTC	CASSLVARGQIIAKNIQYF
TRBV2	TRBJ1-4	once	TRBD1	TGTGCCAGCAGCGCCGTAGGGACAGGGGTTAATAATGAAAAACTGTTTTTT	CASSAVGTGVNNEKLFF
TRBV4-2	TRBJ2-7	-	-	TGTGCCAGCAGCCACCTCGTCGGGGACAACCCCTACGAGCAGTACTTC	CASSHLVGDNPYEQYF
TRBV28	TRBJ1-5	-	-	TGTGCCAGCAGTTTACGGGACTTTCGCGGCAATCAGCCCCAGCATTTT	CASSLRDFRGNQPQHF
TRBV5-6	TRBJ1-2	-	TRBD1	TGTGCCAGCAGCTTGTACCAGGGGGCCATTAACTATGGCTACACCTTC	CASSLYQGAINYGYTF
TRBV14	TRBJ2-7	-	-	TGTGCCAGCAGCCAGGGAGGAAGGGGTTACTCCTACGAGCAGTACTTC	CASSQGGRGYSYEQYF
TRBV28	TRBJ1-2	-	TRBD1	TGTGCCAGCAGTCCAACAGGGGCCTATGGCTACACCTTC	CASSPTGAYGYTF
TRBV7-2	TRBJ1-4	-	-	TGTGCCAGCAGCGGGGCCAGTACTGCAACTAATGAAAAACTGTTTTTT	CASSGASTATNEKLFF
TRBV11-3	TRBJ2-7	-	-	TGTGCCAGCAGCTTTTCCCCTAATAGCCACGAGCAGTACTTC	CASSFSPNSHEQYF
TRBV28	TRBJ2-7	-	TRBD1	TGTGCCAGCAGTTCGGGGACAGAGCCCTACGAGCAGTACTTC	CASSSGTEPYEQYF
TRBV7-9	TRBJ2-3	-	-	TGTGCCAGCAGTTCCACGGGGGGCAGAACTACGCAGTATTTT	CASSSTGGRTTQYF
TRBV27	TRBJ2-1	-	TRBD1	TGTGCCAGCAGTCCCCCAGCGACAGGGGGCGGGAATGAGCAGTTCTTC	CASSPPATGGGNEQFF
TRBV5-1	TRBJ2-7	-	TRBD1	TGCGCCAGCAGCCCGGGACAGCCAACCTACGAGCAGTACTTC	CASSPGQPTYEQYF
TRBV7-9	TRBJ1-2	few	TRBD1	TGTGCCAGCAGCACCCCTCAGGGGGGCGCTGGCTACACCTTC	CASSTPQGGAGYTF
TRBV5-4	TRBJ2-3	-	-	TGTGCCAGCAGCTCTGCCGGGGATACGCAGTATTTT	CASSSAGDTQYF
TRBV19	TRBJ2-5	-	TRBD1	TGTGCCAGTAGTGTAAGAGGGGGCGAAGAGACCCAGTACTTC	CASSVRGGEETQYF
TRBV9	TRBJ1-1	-	TRBD1	TGTGCCAGCAGCGCTAAACAGGGGGCGTACACTGAAGCTTTCTTT	CASSAKQGAYTEAFF
TRBV5-4	TRBJ1-2	-	-	TGTGCCAGCAGCTCGAAAGGACTTAACTATGGCTACACCTTC	CASSSKGLNYGYTF
TRBV5-1	TRBJ2-4	-	TRBD1	TGCGCCAGCAGCCTCGGGACAGGGATAAACATTCAGTACTTC	CASSLGTGINIQYF
TRBV14	TRBJ2-1	-	-	TGTGCCAGCAGCCTCCGAAGAGTCTACAATGAGCAGTTCTTC	CASSLRRVYNEQFF
TRBV18	TRBJ1-4	-	TRBD1	TGTGCCAGCTCACTAACAGGGGCTAATGAAAAACTGTTTTTT	CASSLTGANEKLFF
TRBV3-1/TRBV3-2	TRBJ2-5	-	TRBD2	TGTGCCAGCAGCCAAGAGTCGAGACTAGCGGAGGGGTCCGGCGAGACCCAGTACTTC	CASSQESRLAEGSGETQYF
TRBV19	TRBJ1-2	-	TRBD1	TGTGCCAGTAGTAAATTTGACAGGGCTGGATATGGCTACACCTTC	CASSKFDRAGYGYTF
TRBV19	TRBJ2-2	-	TRBD1	TGTGCCAGTAACCCGGGACAGGACACCGGGGAGCTGTTTTTT	CASNPGQDTGELFF
TRBV11-2	TRBJ2-1	-	TRBD2	TGTGCCAGCAGCATTCCGGGACTAGCGGGAGGGCCGTTTATTTTCTTC	CASSIPGLAGGPFIFF
TRBV7-2	TRBJ2-3	-	TRBD1	TGTGCCAGCAGCAAAGGACAGGGCCCGGAAAGCACAGATACGCAGTATTTT	CASSKGQGPESTDTQYF
TRBV7-3	TRBJ2-1	-	TRBD2	TGTGCCAGCAGCTTACGGATGGCGGGAGGCGCCAATGAGCAGTTCTTC	CASSLRMAGGANEQFF
TRBV6-5	TRBJ1-6	-	-	TGTGCCAGCAGTTACTCGAGGGATAATTCACCCCTCCACTTT	CASSYSRDNSPLHF
TRBV5-4	TRBJ2-7	-	TRBD2	TGTGCCAGCAGCCCCCCGGGGGGCGAGCAGTACTTC	CASSPPGGEQYF
TRBV5-1	TRBJ2-1	-	-	TGCGCCAGCAGCTTGCAGGGCAATGAGCAGTTCTTC	CASSLQGNEQFF
TRBV28	TRBJ1-1	-	-	TGTGCCAGCAGTCGTAGCCCGGGAGGCAGGGAAGGTGGTGAAGCTTTCTTT	CASSRSPGGREGGEAFF
TRBV19	TRBJ1-5	-	-	TGTGCCAGTAGTCTGGTGGCGGGGGCTATTCAGCCCCAGCATTTT	CASSLVAGAIQPQHF
TRBV28	TRBJ2-3	-	TRBD2	TGTGCCAGCAGTAGGGGACTAGCGGTCACAGATACGCAGTATTTT	CASSRGLAVTDTQYF
TRBV5-1	TRBJ1-1	-	-	TGCGCCAGCGGAGTGGAGCACACTGAAGCTTTCTTT	CASGVEHTEAFF
TRBV5-4	TRBJ2-1	once	TRBD1	TGTGCCAGCAGCAACGACAGGGTGCGGTCCTACAATGAGCAGTTCTTC	CASSNDRVRSYNEQFF